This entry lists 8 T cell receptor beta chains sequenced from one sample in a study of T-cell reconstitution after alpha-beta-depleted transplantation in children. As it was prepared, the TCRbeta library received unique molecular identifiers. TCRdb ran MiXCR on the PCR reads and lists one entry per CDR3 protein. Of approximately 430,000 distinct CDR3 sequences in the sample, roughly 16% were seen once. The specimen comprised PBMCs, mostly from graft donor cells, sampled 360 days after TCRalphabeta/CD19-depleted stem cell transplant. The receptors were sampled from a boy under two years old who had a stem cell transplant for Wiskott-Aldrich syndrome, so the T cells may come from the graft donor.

Here the CDR3 DNA reads TGTGCCAGCAGTGAAGGGCTCCTGCTAGGGCAGTACTTC. This codes for CASSEGLLLGQYF. The chain employs TRBV2 and TRBJ2-7; no clear D. Per germline, CDR1 SNHLY and CDR2 FYNNEI. V shed 1 base and J shed 9 bases, with 13 bases lying between them. CDR3 length: 13 amino acids.

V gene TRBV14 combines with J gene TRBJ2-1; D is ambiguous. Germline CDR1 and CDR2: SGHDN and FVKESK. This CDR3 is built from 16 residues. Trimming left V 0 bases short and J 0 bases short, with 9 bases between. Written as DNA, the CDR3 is TGTGCCAGCAGCCAAGATACTTTACGCTCCTACAATGAGCAGTTCTTC. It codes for CASSQDTLRSYNEQFF.

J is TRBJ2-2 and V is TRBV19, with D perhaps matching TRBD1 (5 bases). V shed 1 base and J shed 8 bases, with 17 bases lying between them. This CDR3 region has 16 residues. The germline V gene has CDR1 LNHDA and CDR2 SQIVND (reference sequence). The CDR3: CASSIGTSGSKGELFF. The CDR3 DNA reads TGTGCCAGTAGTATAGGGACATCAGGGTCGAAGGGGGAGCTGTTTTTT. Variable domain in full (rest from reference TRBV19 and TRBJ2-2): DGGITQSPKYLFRKEGQNVTLSCEQNLNHDAMYWYRQDPGQGLRLIYYSQIVNDFQKGDIAEGYSVSREKKESFPLTVTSAQKNPTAFYLCASSIGTSGSKGELFFGEGSRLTVL.

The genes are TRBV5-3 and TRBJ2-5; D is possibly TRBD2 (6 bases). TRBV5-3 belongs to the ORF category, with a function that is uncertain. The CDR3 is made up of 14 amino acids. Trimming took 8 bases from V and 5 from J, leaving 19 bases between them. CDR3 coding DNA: TGTGCCAGCGGCCCGGGGCTAGGGAGGGAGACCCAGTACTTC. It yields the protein CASGPGLGRETQYF.

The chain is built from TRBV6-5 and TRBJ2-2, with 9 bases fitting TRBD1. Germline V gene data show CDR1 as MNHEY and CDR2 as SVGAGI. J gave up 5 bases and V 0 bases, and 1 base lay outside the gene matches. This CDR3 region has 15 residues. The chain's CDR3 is CASSYSGTGTGELFF. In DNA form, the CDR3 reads TGTGCCAGCAGTTACTCCGGGACAGGGACCGGGGAGCTGTTTTTT.

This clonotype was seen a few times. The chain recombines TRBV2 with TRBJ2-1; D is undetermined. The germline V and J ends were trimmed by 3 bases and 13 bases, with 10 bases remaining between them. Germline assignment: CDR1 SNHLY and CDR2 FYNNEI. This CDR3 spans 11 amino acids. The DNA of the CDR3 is TGTGCCAGCAGTGAGTGGGAACCACAGTTCTTC. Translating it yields CASSEWEPQFF.

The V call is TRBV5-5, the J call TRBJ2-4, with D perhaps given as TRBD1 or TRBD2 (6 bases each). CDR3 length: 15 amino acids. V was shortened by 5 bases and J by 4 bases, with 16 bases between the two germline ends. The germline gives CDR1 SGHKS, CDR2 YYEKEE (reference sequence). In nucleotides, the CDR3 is TGTGCCAGCAGACTTACAGGGAGGTCAAAAAACATTCAGTACTTC. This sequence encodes CASRLTGRSKNIQYF.

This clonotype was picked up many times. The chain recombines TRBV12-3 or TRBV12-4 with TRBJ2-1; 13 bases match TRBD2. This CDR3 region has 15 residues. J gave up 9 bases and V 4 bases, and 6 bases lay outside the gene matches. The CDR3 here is CASSWTSGSLSEQFF. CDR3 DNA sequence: TGTGCCAGCAGTTGGACTAGCGGGAGTTTAAGTGAGCAGTTCTTC.